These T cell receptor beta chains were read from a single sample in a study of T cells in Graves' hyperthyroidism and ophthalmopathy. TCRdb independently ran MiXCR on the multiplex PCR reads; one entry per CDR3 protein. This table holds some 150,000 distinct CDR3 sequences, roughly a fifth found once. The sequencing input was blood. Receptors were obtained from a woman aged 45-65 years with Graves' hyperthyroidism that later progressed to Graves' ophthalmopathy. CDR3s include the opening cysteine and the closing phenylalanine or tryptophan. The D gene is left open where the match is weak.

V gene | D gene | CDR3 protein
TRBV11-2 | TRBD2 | CASSLAYSLAGGRNEQFF
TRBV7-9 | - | CASSLGNQETQYF
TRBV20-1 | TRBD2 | CSASNLAGLTYEQYF
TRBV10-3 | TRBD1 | CATGQATASYEQYF
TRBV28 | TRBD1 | CASSYRPGQGKQYHEQYF
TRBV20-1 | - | CSARAPGTRLGYTF
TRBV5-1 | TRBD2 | CASSLHGLETDTQYF
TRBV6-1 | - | CASRAGPSSYNSPLHF
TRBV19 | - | CASTIQDEQFF
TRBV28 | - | CASKIDSSYEQYF
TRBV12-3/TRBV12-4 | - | CASSLATKGNTEAFF
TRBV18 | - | CASSPQLGKNIQYF
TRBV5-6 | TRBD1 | CASSSQGALFYGYTF
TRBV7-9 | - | CASSLVRPMNTEAFF